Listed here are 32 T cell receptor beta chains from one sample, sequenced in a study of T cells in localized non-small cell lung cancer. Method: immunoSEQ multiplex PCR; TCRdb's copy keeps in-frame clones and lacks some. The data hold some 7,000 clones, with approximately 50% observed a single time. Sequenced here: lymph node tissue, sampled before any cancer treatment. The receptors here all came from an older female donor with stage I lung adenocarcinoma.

The CDR3 here is CASSYTTAEKLFF. The CDR3 DNA reads as TGTGCCAGTAGTTACACGACAGCCGAAAAACTGTTTTTT. V usage is TRBV19 and J usage is TRBJ1-4, with D possibly TRBD1 on 5 matching bases. The CDR3 is made up of 13 amino acids. V lost 5 bases and J 8 bases, leaving 12 bases between the germline ends. CDR1 LNHDA and CDR2 SQIVND come from the germline V gene (reference sequence).

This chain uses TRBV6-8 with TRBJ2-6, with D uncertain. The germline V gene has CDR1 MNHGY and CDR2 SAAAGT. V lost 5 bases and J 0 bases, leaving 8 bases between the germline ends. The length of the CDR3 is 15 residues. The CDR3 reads CASSALGSGANVLTF. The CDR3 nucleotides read TGTGCCAGCAGTGCCTTGGGCTCTGGGGCCAACGTCCTGACTTTC.

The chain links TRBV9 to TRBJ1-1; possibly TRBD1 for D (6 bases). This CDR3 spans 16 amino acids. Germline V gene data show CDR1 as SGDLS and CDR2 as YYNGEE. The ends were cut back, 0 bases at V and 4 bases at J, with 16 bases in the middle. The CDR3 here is CASSVGVGAGSTEAFF. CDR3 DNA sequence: TGTGCCAGCAGCGTAGGAGTGGGGGCAGGGAGCACTGAAGCTTTCTTT. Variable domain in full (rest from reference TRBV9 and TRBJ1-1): DSGVTQTPKHLITATGQRVTLRCSPRSGDLSVYWYQQSLDQGLQFLIQYYNGEERAKGNILERFSAQQFPDLHSELNLSSLELGDSALYFCASSVGVGAGSTEAFFGQGTRLTVV.

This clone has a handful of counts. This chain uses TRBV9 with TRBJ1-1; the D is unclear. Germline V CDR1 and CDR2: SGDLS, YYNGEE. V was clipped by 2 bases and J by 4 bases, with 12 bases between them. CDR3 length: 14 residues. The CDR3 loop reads CASSVSGLVTEAFF. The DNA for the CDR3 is TGTGCCAGCAGCGTCTCCGGACTCGTCACTGAAGCTTTCTTT.

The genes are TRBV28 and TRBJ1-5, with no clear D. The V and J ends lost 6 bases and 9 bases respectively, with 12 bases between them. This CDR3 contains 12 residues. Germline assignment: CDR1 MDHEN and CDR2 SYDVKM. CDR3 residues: CASSPPRGPQHF. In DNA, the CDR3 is TGTGCCAGCAGCCCGCCGAGAGGGCCCCAGCATTTT.

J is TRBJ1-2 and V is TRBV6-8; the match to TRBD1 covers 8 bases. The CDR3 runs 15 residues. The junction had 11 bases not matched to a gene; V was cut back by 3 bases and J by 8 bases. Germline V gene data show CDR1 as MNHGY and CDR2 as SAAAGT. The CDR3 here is CASSYSQTGAIGYTF. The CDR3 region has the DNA TGTGCCAGCAGTTATTCCCAGACAGGGGCTATAGGCTACACCTTC.

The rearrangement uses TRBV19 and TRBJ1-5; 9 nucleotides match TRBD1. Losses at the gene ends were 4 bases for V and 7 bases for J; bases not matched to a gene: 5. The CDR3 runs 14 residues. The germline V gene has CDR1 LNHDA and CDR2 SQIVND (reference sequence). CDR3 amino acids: CASSTQGAWQPQHF. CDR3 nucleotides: TGTGCCAGTAGTACACAGGGGGCATGGCAGCCCCAGCATTTT.

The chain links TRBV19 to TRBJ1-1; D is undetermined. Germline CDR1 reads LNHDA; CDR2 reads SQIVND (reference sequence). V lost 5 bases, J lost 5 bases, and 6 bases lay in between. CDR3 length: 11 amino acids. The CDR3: CASSGWTEAFF. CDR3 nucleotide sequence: TGTGCCAGTAGTGGGTGGACTGAAGCTTTCTTT.

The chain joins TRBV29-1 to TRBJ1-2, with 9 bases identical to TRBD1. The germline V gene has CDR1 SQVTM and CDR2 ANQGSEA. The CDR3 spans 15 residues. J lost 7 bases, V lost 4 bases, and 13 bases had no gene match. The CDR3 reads CSVARGTGSSGGYTF. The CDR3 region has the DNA TGCAGCGTTGCTCGTGGGACAGGGTCGTCCGGTGGCTACACCTTC. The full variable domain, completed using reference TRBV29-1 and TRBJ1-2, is SAVISQKPSRDICQRGTSLTIQCQVDSQVTMMFWYRQQPGQSLTLIATANQGSEATYESGFVIDKFPISRPNLTFSTLTVSNMSPEDSSIYLCSVARGTGSSGGYTFGSGTRLTVV.

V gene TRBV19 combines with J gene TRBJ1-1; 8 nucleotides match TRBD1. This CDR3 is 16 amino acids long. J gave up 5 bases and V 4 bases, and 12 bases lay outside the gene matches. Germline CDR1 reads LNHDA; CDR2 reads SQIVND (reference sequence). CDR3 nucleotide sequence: TGTGCCAGTAGTACCCTCCGGACAGGGTTGTATACTGAAGCTTTCTTT. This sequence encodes CASSTLRTGLYTEAFF.

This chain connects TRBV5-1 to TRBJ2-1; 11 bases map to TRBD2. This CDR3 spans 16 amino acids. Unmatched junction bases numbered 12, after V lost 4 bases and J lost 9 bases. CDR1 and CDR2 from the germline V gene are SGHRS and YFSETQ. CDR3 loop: CASSPQIAGGHTEQFF. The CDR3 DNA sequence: TGCGCCAGCAGCCCACAAATAGCGGGAGGGCATACTGAGCAGTTCTTC.

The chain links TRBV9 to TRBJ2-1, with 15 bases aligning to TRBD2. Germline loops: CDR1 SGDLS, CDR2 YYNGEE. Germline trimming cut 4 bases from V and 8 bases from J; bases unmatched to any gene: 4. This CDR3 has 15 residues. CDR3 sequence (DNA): TGTGCCAGCAGCTGGACTAGCGGGGGGGCTGATGAGCAGTTCTTC. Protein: CASSWTSGGADEQFF.

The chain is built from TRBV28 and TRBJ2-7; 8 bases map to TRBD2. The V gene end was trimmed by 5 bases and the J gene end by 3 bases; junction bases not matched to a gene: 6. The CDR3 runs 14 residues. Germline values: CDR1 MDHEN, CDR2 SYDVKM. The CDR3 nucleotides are TGTGCCAGCAGTGGAGCGGGAGCCATCTACGAGCAGTACTTC. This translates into CASSGAGAIYEQYF. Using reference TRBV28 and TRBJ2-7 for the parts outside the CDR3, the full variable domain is DVKVTQSSRYLVKRTGEKVFLECVQDMDHENMFWYRQDPGLGLRLIYFSYDVKMKEKGDIPEGYSVSREKKERFSLILESASTNQTSMYLCASSGAGAIYEQYFGPGTRLTVT.

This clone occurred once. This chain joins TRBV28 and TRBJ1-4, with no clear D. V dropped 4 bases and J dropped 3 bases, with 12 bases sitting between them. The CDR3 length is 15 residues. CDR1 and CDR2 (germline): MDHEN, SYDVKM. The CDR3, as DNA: TGTGCCAGCAGTTCCGCTGGGGAATCTAATGAAAAACTGTTTTTT. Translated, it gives CASSSAGESNEKLFF.

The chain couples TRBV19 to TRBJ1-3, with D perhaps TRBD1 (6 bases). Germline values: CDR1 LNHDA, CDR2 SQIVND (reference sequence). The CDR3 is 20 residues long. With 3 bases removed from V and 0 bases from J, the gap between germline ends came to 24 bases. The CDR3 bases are TGTGCCAGTAGTATCTCTCCATTTAGCGGACAGCCCCGCTCTGGAAACACCATATATTTT. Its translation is CASSISPFSGQPRSGNTIYF.

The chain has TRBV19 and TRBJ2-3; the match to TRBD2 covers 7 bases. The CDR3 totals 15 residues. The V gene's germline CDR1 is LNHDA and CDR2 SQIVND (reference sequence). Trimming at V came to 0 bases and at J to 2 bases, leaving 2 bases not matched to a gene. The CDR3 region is CASSIEGDYTDTQYF. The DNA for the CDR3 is TGTGCCAGTAGTATAGAAGGGGACTACACAGATACGCAGTATTTT.

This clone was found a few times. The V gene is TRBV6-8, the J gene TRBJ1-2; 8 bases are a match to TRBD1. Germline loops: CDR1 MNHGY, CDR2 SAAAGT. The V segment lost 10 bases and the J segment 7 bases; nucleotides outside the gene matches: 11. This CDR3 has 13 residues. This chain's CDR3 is CAINPGTGIGYTF. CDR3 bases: TGTGCCATCAACCCCGGGACAGGCATTGGCTACACCTTC.

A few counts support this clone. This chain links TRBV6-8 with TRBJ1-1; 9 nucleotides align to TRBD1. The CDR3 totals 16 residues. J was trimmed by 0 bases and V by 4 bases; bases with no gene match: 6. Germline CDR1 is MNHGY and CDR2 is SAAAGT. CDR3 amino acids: CASSSRTGVVNTEAFF. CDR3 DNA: TGTGCCAGCAGTTCACGGACAGGGGTCGTGAACACTGAAGCTTTCTTT.

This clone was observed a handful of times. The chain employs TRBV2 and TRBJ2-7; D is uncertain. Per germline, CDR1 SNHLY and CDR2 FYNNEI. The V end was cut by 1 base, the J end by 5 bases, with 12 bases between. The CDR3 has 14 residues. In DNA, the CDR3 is TGTGCCAGCAGTGAAGACAGCTCCCGGGACGAGCAGTACTTC. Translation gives CASSEDSSRDEQYF.

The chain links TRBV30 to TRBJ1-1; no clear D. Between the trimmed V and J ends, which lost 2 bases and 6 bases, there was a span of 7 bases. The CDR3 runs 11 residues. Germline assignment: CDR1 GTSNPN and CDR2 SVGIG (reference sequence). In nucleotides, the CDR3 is TGTGCCTGGAGTACTCAAGCTGAAGCTTTCTTT. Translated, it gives CAWSTQAEAFF.

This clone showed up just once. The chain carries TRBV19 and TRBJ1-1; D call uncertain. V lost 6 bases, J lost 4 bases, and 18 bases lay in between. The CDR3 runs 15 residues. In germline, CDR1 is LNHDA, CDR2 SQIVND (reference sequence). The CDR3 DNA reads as TGTGCCAGTAGAGATCGGGGAGGGTCCTCCACTGAAGCTTTCTTT. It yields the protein CASRDRGGSSTEAFF. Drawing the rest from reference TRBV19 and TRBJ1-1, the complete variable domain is DGGITQSPKYLFRKEGQNVTLSCEQNLNHDAMYWYRQDPGQGLRLIYYSQIVNDFQKGDIAEGYSVSREKKESFPLTVTSAQKNPTAFYLCASRDRGGSSTEAFFGQGTRLTVV.

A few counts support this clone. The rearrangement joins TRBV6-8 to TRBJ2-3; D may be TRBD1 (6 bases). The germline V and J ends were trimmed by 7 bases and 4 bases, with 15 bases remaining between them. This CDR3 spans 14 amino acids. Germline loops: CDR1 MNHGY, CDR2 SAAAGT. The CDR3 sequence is CASKQDRPADTQYF. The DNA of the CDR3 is TGTGCCAGCAAGCAGGACAGACCTGCAGATACGCAGTATTTT.

The CDR3 protein is CASSVGGQGNTIYF. DNA for the CDR3: TGTGCCAGCAGCGTGGGAGGGCAGGGTAACACCATATATTTT. V and J are TRBV9 and TRBJ1-3, with a tentative D call TRBD1 (5 bases). The CDR3 length is 14 residues. Between the trimmed V and J ends, which lost 2 bases and 7 bases, there was a span of 13 bases. Germline CDR1 reads SGDLS; CDR2 reads YYNGEE.

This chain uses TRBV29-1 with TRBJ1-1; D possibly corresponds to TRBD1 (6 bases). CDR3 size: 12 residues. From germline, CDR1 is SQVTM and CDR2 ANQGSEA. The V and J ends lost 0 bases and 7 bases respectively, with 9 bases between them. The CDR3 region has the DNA TGCAGCGTTGAAGAGGACAGATATGAAGCTTTCTTT. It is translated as CSVEEDRYEAFF.

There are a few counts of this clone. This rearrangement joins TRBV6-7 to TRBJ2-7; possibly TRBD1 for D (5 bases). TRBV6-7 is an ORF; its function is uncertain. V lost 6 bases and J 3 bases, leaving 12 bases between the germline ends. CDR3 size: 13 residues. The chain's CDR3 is CASRPDTYYEQYF. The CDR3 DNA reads TGTGCCAGCAGACCGGACACATACTACGAGCAGTACTTC.

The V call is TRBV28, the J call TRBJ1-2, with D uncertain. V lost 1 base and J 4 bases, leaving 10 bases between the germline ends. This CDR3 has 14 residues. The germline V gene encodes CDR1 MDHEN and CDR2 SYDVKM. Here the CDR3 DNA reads TGTGCCAGCAGTTTATTGACACTACCCTATGGCTACACCTTC. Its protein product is CASSLLTLPYGYTF.

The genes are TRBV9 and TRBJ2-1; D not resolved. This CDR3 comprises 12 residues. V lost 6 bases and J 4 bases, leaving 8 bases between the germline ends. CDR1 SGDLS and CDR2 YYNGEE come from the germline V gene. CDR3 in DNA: TGTGCCAGCACAAACAGATACAATGAGCAGTTCTTC. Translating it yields CASTNRYNEQFF.

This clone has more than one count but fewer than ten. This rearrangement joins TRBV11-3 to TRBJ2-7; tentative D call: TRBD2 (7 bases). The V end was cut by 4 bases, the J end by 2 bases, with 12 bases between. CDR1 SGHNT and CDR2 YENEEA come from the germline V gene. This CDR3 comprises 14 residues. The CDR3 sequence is CASSSRRGPYEQYF. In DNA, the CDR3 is TGTGCCAGCAGCTCCCGGCGGGGGCCCTACGAGCAGTACTTC. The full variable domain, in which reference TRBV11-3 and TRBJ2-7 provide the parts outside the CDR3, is EAGVVQSPRYKIIEKKQPVAFWCNPISGHNTLYWYLQNLGQGPELLIRYENEEAVDDSQLPKDRFSAERLKGVDSTLKIQPAELGDSAVYLCASSSRRGPYEQYFGPGTRLTVT.

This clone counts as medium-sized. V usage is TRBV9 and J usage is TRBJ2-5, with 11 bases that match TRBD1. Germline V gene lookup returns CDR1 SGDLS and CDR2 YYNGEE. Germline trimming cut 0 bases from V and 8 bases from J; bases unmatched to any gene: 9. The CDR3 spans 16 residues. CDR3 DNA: TGTGCCAGCAGCGTAGATGATGGGACAGGGGGTCGCACCCAGTACTTC. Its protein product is CASSVDDGTGGRTQYF.

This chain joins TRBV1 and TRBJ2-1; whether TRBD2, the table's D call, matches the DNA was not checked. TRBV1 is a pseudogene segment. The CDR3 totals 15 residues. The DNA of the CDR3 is TGCGCCAGCAACCAAGCACGGACTCCGGGCTATGAGCAGTTCTTC. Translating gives CASNQARTPGYEQFF.

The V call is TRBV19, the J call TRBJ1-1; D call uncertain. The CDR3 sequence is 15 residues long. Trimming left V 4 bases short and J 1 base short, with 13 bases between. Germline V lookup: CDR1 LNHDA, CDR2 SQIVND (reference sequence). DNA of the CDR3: TGTGCCAGTAGTAGAGGAGGGAACTGGAACACTGAAGCTTTCTTT. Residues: CASSRGGNWNTEAFF.

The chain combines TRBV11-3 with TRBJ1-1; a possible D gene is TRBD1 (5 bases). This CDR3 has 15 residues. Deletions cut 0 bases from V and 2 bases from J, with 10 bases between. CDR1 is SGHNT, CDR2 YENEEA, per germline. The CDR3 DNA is TGTGCCAGCAGCTTAGATCTATGGGGCAACACTGAAGCTTTCTTT. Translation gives CASSLDLWGNTEAFF.